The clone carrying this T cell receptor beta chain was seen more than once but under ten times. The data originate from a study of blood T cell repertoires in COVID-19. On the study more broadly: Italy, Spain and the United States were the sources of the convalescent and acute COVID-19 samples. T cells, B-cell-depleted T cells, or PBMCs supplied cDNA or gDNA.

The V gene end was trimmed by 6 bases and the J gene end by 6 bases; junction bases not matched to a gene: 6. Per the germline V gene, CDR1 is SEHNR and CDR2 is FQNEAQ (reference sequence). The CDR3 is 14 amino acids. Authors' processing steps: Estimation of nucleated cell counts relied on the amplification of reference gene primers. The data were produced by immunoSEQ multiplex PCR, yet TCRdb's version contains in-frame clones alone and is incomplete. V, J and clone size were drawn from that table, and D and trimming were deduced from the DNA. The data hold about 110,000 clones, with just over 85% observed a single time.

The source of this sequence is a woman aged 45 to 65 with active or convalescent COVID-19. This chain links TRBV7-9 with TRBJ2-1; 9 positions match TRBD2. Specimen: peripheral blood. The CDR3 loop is CASSRLAVFNEQFF. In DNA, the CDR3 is TGTGCCAGCAGTCGACTAGCGGTTTTCAATGAGCAGTTCTTC.